This T cell receptor beta chain was retrieved from a study of blood T cell repertoires in COVID-19. Study-wide context: Some COVID-19 samples were acute and others convalescent; all came from the United States, Italy and Spain. Sample material is recorded as cDNA or gDNA derived from T cells, B-cell-depleted T cells, or PBMCs.

Authors' methods: It was from reference gene primer amplification that nucleated cell counts were estimated. Clones were read by immunoSEQ multiplex PCR, and TCRdb kept only the in-frame ones, dropping some. V and J calls and clone size are those listed in that table; D and trimming were worked out from the DNA. The table lists about 330,000 clones, around 86% of them singletons. This CDR3 region has 12 residues. V lost 3 bases to trimming and J lost 12 bases, with 11 bases between them. The TCR sequence derives from a woman aged 45-65 years with acute or convalescent COVID-19. The V call is TRBV12-3 or TRBV12-4, the J call TRBJ1-4; D remains ambiguous. What was sequenced was peripheral blood. This CDR3 is CASSFRTQQLFF. The CDR3 DNA reads TGTGCCAGCAGTTTCCGTACACAGCAACTGTTTTTT.